One and the same sample provided the 32 T cell receptor beta chains below, sequenced in a study of early T cells in non-severe SARS-CoV-2 infection (dated by TCRdb to about 2021). Receptor amplification or capture employed 5' RACE. TCRdb names NextSeq 500 as the instrument used. TCRdb applied fastp at Q25 and MiXCR to the public reads, then kept only in-frame beta chains. CDR3 protein sequences are deduplicated, and each keeps its most common genes and DNA. A total of 65,000 to 85,000 distinct CDR3 sequences appear in this sample, less than 15% of them only once. The top ten constitute roughly 5% of the sample. What was sequenced was whole blood. The receptors were sampled from an adult who was a healthcare worker with PCR-confirmed SARS-CoV-2 infection or an uninfected control (not recorded which).

The chain has TRBV9 and TRBJ2-1, with 8 bases matching TRBD2. Trimming removed 0 bases from V and 7 bases from J; junction bases left unmatched: 3. Germline loops: CDR1 SGDLS, CDR2 YYNGEE. The CDR3 has 14 residues. The CDR3 DNA is TGTGCCAGCAGCGTAGCGGGAGGGCAGAATGAGCAGTTCTTC. As protein: CASSVAGGQNEQFF.

V and J are TRBV7-3 and TRBJ2-6; 8 bases fit TRBD1. The CDR3 runs to 17 residues. Germline V gene lookup returns CDR1 SGHTA and CDR2 FQGTGA. V shed 2 bases, J shed 3 bases, and the junction held 6 bases outside the gene matches. CDR3: CASSLWQGARGANVLTF. CDR3 in DNA: TGTGCCAGCAGCTTATGGCAGGGGGCGCGTGGGGCCAACGTCCTGACTTTC. The full variable domain, rest sourced from reference TRBV7-3 and TRBJ2-6, is GAGVSQTPSNKVTEKGKYVELRCDPISGHTALYWYRQSLGQGPEFLIYFQGTGAADDSGLPNDRFFAVRPEGSVSTLKIQRTERGDSAVYLCASSLWQGARGANVLTFGAGSRLTVL.

This clonotype was observed a handful of times. This chain links TRBV5-1 with TRBJ2-2, with D possibly being TRBD1 or TRBD2 (5 bases each). The CDR3 extends over 15 amino acids. CDR1 is SGHRS, CDR2 YFSETQ, per germline. V dropped 3 bases and J dropped 6 bases, with 15 bases sitting between them. The CDR3 reads CASSSGPPGPGELFF. The DNA of the CDR3 is TGCGCCAGCAGCTCGGGACCCCCTGGCCCCGGGGAGCTGTTTTTT.

V is TRBV6-6 and J is TRBJ2-3, with 8 bases aligning to TRBD2. The CDR3 runs to 15 residues. CDR1 is MNHNY, CDR2 SVGAGI, per germline (reference sequence). The J segment lost 6 bases and the V segment lost 6 bases, leaving 11 bases of the junction unmatched. The CDR3 is CASSLVGGGSDTQYF. For the CDR3, the DNA is TGTGCCAGCAGCCTTGTTGGCGGGGGGTCGGATACGCAGTATTTT.

The J gene is TRBJ2-3, the V gene TRBV7-8, with D unclear. From germline, CDR1 is SGHVS and CDR2 FQNEAQ. CDR3 length: 13 amino acids. Trimming removed 2 bases from V and 5 bases from J, with 8 bases in between. CDR3 loop: CASSLLLGDTQYF. The CDR3 coding sequence is TGTGCCAGCAGCTTATTGTTAGGAGATACGCAGTATTTT.

This clonotype was found many times. The chain couples TRBV7-9 to TRBJ2-6; D not resolved. The CDR3 consists of 17 residues. Germline V gives CDR1 SEHNR, CDR2 FQNEAQ (reference sequence). With 2 bases removed from V and 3 bases from J, the gap between germline ends came to 14 bases. CDR3 bases: TGTGCCAGCAGCTTATTGGTATCGGTAGATGGGGCCAACGTCCTGACTTTC. As protein: CASSLLVSVDGANVLTF.

This clonotype was found many times. This chain links TRBV5-5 with TRBJ1-1; 12 bases fit TRBD1. The trim removed 3 bases at V and 5 bases at J, leaving 11 bases unmatched. Germline CDR1 reads SGHKS; CDR2 reads YYEKEE (reference sequence). This CDR3 has 17 residues. CDR3 sequence (DNA): TGTGCCAGCAGCTCCGTCCCGGGACAGGGGGCGCGGACTGAAGCTTTCTTT. Translated: CASSSVPGQGARTEAFF.

This clonotype has just a few counts. The chain joins TRBV19 to TRBJ2-1; 9 positions agree with TRBD2. Germline V gives CDR1 LNHDA, CDR2 SQIVND (reference sequence). J gave up 5 bases and V 7 bases, and 9 bases lay outside the gene matches. The CDR3 length is 15 residues. DNA for the CDR3: TGTGCCAGTAACCCCTTGCTAGCGGGGAACAATGAGCAGTTCTTC. Its protein is CASNPLLAGNNEQFF. The full variable domain, rest sourced from reference TRBV19 and TRBJ2-1, is DGGITQSPKYLFRKEGQNVTLSCEQNLNHDAMYWYRQDPGQGLRLIYYSQIVNDFQKGDIAEGYSVSREKKESFPLTVTSAQKNPTAFYLCASNPLLAGNNEQFFGPGTRLTVL.

The gene calls are TRBV29-1 and TRBJ1-2, with D unclear. Germline-derived CDR1 and CDR2 are SQVTM and ANQGSEA. This CDR3 region has 10 residues. Trimming pared 3 bases from V and 4 bases from J, leaving 3 bases between. The CDR3 region is CSVDSYGYTF. As DNA, the CDR3 is TGCAGCGTTGATTCCTATGGCTACACCTTC.

The chain is built from TRBV7-2 and TRBJ2-3; no clear D gene. Trimming took 4 bases from V and 8 from J, leaving 16 bases between them. CDR3 length equals 14 residues. Germline V gene data show CDR1 as SGHTA and CDR2 as FQGNSA. The CDR3 reads CASSSLKGPGTQYF. The CDR3 DNA is TGTGCCAGCAGCTCATTAAAAGGACCCGGTACGCAGTATTTT.

This clonotype has just a few counts. J is TRBJ1-1 and V is TRBV7-2, with D unclear. Germline CDR1 reads SGHTA; CDR2 reads FQGNSA. The CDR3 totals 14 residues. V was shortened by 2 bases and J by 5 bases, with 12 bases between the two germline ends. CDR3: CASSLRVGGTEAFF. The CDR3 nucleotides are TGTGCCAGCAGCTTACGAGTGGGTGGGACTGAAGCTTTCTTT. Full variable domain (missing parts from reference TRBV7-2 and TRBJ1-1): GAGVSQSPSNKVTEKGKDVELRCDPISGHTALYWYRQSLGQGLEFLIYFQGNSAPDKSGLPSDRFSAERTGGSVSTLTIQRTQQEDSAVYLCASSLRVGGTEAFFGQGTRLTVV.

Regarding this clonotype: A much larger clone lies one base from this, so it may be a read error. V is TRBV6-2 or TRBV6-3 and J is TRBJ2-1; 9 nucleotides agree with TRBD2. CDR3 size: 15 residues. The germline gives CDR1 MNHEY, CDR2 SVGEGT. The CDR3 bases are TGTGCCGGCAGTTACGGGCTAGCGGGACCCCATGGGCAGTTCTTC. It encodes CAGSYGLAGPHGQFF.

This clonotype was seen many times. This chain uses TRBV12-3 or TRBV12-4 with TRBJ1-4; the D gene is possibly TRBD1 (5 bases). The CDR3 sequence is 13 residues long. Trimming shortened V by 6 bases and J by 4 bases, and 9 bases separated the two germline ends. The CDR3 region is CASRRGVNEKLFF. As DNA, the CDR3 is TGTGCCAGCAGGCGGGGGGTTAATGAAAAACTGTTTTTT.

This clonotype was observed at least ten times. The chain combines TRBV29-1 with TRBJ1-1; D is unresolved. V lost 6 bases, J lost 1 base, and 6 bases lay in between. Looked up from germline, CDR1 is SQVTM and CDR2 is ANQGSEA. This CDR3 has 11 residues. The CDR3 here is CSVRENTEAFF. Here the CDR3 DNA reads TGCAGCGTACGGGAGAACACTGAAGCTTTCTTT.

This clonotype was picked up many times. The gene calls are TRBV6-2 or TRBV6-3 and TRBJ1-5; D not resolved. This CDR3 contains 12 residues. Germline V lookup: CDR1 MNHEY, CDR2 SVGEGT. V lost 7 bases to trimming and J lost 4 bases, with 8 bases between them. DNA for the CDR3: TGTGCCAGCACAGGCGTAAATCAGCCCCAGCATTTT. It is translated as CASTGVNQPQHF.

The chain uses TRBV7-8 and TRBJ2-1; TRBD1 is a possible D gene (7 bases). Germline V gives CDR1 SGHVS, CDR2 FQNEAQ. Trimming removed 1 base at V and 7 bases at J, with 14 bases between. The CDR3 has 15 amino acids. The CDR3 sequence is CASSLGGTAGNEQFF. The DNA of the CDR3 is TGTGCCAGCAGCTTAGGCGGGACAGCTGGGAATGAGCAGTTCTTC.

This clonotype came up a few times. The DNA of the CDR3 is TGTGCCAGCATGGGGGTCGTAGGGAATGAGCAGTTCTTC. Translation: CASMGVVGNEQFF. This sequence joins TRBV6-5 and TRBJ2-1; D may be TRBD1 or TRBD2 (5 bases each). Germline CDR1 is MNHEY and CDR2 is SVGAGI. The V gene lost 7 bases and the J gene lost 7 bases, with 14 bases spanning the gap. CDR3 length equals 13 residues.

This clonotype was seen at least ten times. V is TRBV7-9 and J is TRBJ1-3; 7 bases are shared with TRBD1. Per germline, CDR1 SEHNR and CDR2 FQNEAQ (reference sequence). The V and J ends lost 5 bases and 0 bases, in that order; junction bases with no gene match: 7. The CDR3 has 16 amino acids. The CDR3 DNA follows: TGTGCCAGCAGCCCTACAGGGGCCAGCTCTGGAAACACCATATATTTT. Its protein is CASSPTGASSGNTIYF.

This clonotype has more than one count but fewer than ten. The chain links TRBV7-2 to TRBJ1-5; D not certain. The CDR3 length is 15 residues. V lost 5 bases to trimming and J lost 3 bases, with 14 bases between them. Germline assignment: CDR1 SGHTA and CDR2 FQGNSA. CDR3 in DNA: TGTGCCAGCAGCCCAGACATGCTTTCCAATCAGCCCCAGCATTTT. Its translation is CASSPDMLSNQPQHF.

The rearrangement joins TRBV29-1 to TRBJ2-7; D unclear. CDR3 length: 11 residues. Deletions cut 3 bases from V and 4 bases from J, with 7 bases between. CDR1 and CDR2 from the germline V gene are SQVTM and ANQGSEA. CDR3 protein: CSVEAGYEQYF. The CDR3 DNA reads TGCAGCGTTGAGGCTGGTTACGAGCAGTACTTC.

This clonotype has a handful of counts. CDR3 in DNA: TGTGCCAGCAACACCGGGCCGGGGCCCCAGCATTTT. Translation: CASNTGPGPQHF. V and J are TRBV7-8 and TRBJ1-5, with D uncertain. Trimming took off 7 bases at V and 9 bases at J, with 13 bases between the two ends. Germline V CDR1 and CDR2: SGHVS, FQNEAQ. The CDR3 is 12 amino acids.

This clonotype was seen at least ten times. The CDR3 loop reads CASSLGGGAFF. The CDR3 nucleotides are TGTGCCAGCAGTTTAGGGGGGGGAGCTTTCTTT. V and J are TRBV12-3 or TRBV12-4 and TRBJ1-1; tentatively, D is TRBD1 (5 bases). The CDR3 runs to 11 residues. The germline V and J ends were trimmed by 1 base and 10 bases, with 7 bases remaining between them.

As for this clonotype: A much larger clone is a single base away; this may be a read error. The chain links TRBV7-3 to TRBJ1-2; TRBD1 agrees at 7 bases. Germline V gene data show CDR1 as SGHTA and CDR2 as FQGTGA. There are 15 residues in the CDR3. CDR3 nucleotide sequence: TGTGCCAGCAGCTCAATTCCGGGACAGTACTATGGCTGCACCTTC. Protein: CASSSIPGQYYGCTF.

This clonotype has more than one count but fewer than ten. The chain carries TRBV21-1 and TRBJ1-5; the D call TRBD1 from the table was never checked on the DNA. TRBV21-1 is flagged as a pseudogene. The CDR3 extends over 15 amino acids. The CDR3: CASSITDRSAQPQHF. In DNA, the CDR3 is TGTGCCAGCAGCATAACGGACAGGTCGGCCCAGCCCCAGCATTTT.

At least ten counts were recorded for this clonotype. This chain connects TRBV24-1 to TRBJ2-1; TRBD1 matches at 7 bases. V shed 7 bases and J 7 bases; nucleotides not matched to a gene: 3. The germline CDR1 and CDR2 sequences are KGHDR and SFDVKD. This CDR3 has 12 residues. The CDR3 region is CATRNRGNEQFF. CDR3 nucleotides: TGTGCCACCAGAAACAGGGGTAATGAGCAGTTCTTC.

The chain joins TRBV11-2 to TRBJ2-3, with 8 bases that match TRBD2. This CDR3 is 17 amino acids long. V dropped 0 bases and J dropped 2; count of bases not matched to a gene: 7. CDR1 and CDR2 (germline): SGHAT, FQNNGV. The CDR3 loop reads CASSLDLRGAVTDTQYF. The DNA of the CDR3 is TGTGCCAGCAGCTTAGATCTGCGGGGGGCTGTCACAGATACGCAGTATTTT.

This clonotype appeared a few times. The chain employs TRBV9 and TRBJ1-2, with D uncertain. The ends were cut back, 0 bases at V and 4 bases at J, with 7 bases in the middle. CDR3 length: 13 amino acids. Per germline, CDR1 SGDLS and CDR2 YYNGEE. The CDR3 nucleotides are TGTGCCAGCAGCGTAGCAGACGGCTATGGCTACACCTTC. Amino acids: CASSVADGYGYTF.

This clonotype appeared a few times. V is TRBV6-6 and J is TRBJ1-3; D possibly corresponds to TRBD1 (6 bases). Germline CDR1 reads MNHNY; CDR2 reads SVGAGI (reference sequence). V lost 6 bases and J 4 bases, leaving 19 bases between the germline ends. The CDR3 is made up of 16 amino acids. Here the CDR3 DNA reads TGTGCCAGCAGCCAGGGGCAGGGATCCGGAGGAAACACCATATATTTT. It specifies CASSQGQGSGGNTIYF.

This clonotype came up a few times. The chain has TRBV2 and TRBJ1-1, with D hard to call. V was cut by 7 bases and J by 2 bases, with 14 bases left in between. Germline CDR1 and CDR2: SNHLY and FYNNEI. CDR3 length: 14 amino acids. In DNA, the CDR3 is TGTGCCAGCAATAAGGAGAGAACAAACACTGAAGCTTTCTTT. It specifies CASNKERTNTEAFF.

This clonotype was observed a handful of times. The V call is TRBV7-2, the J call TRBJ1-6; D is perhaps TRBD1 (6 bases). CDR3 size: 14 residues. V lost 1 base and J lost 6, with 7 bases in between. Germline assignment: CDR1 SGHTA and CDR2 FQGNSA. The CDR3 spells CASSLGTANSPLHF. CDR3 sequence (DNA): TGTGCCAGCAGCTTAGGGACAGCTAATTCACCCCTCCACTTT.

This clonotype was seen only a few times. V usage is TRBV5-4 and J usage is TRBJ2-3; the D gene is possibly TRBD1 (6 bases). CDR1 is SGHNT and CDR2 is YYREEE in the germline V gene (reference sequence). Trimming left V 0 bases short and J 2 bases short, with 10 bases between. The CDR3 has 15 residues. The CDR3 sequence is CASSLDGTPTDTQYF. The DNA for the CDR3 is TGTGCCAGCAGCTTGGACGGGACACCCACAGATACGCAGTATTTT.

This clonotype was counted many times. This chain connects TRBV15 to TRBJ1-2; 7 positions agree with TRBD1. The V gene end was trimmed by 5 bases and the J gene end by 3 bases; junction bases not matched to a gene: 9. This CDR3 is 15 amino acids long. Germline V gene sequence: CDR1 LNHNV, CDR2 YYDKDF (reference sequence). CDR3 region: CATSSSRGLYYGYTF. The CDR3 coding sequence is TGTGCCACCAGCTCCTCAAGGGGGCTTTACTATGGCTACACCTTC.